The next 11 T cell receptor beta chains were all read from a single sample in a study of cytomegalovirus exposure and HLA in healthy donors. The primer mix had 60 Vbeta and 13 Jbeta primers. The data were produced by immunoSEQ multiplex PCR, yet TCRdb's version contains in-frame clones alone and is incomplete. The table includes approximately 130,000 clones, approximately 61% detected once. The sample consisted of PBMCs. The receptors were sampled from a woman aged 40-49 years in good health and CMV-seronegative.

In its sample, this clone was seen once. J is TRBJ1-1 and V is TRBV7-2; D call uncertain. The length of the CDR3 is 13 residues. V was shortened by 4 bases and J by 5 bases, with 11 bases between the two germline ends. The germline CDR1 and CDR2 sequences are SGHTA and FQGNSA. Here the CDR3 DNA reads TGTGCCAGCAGCTCGAATCGGGTGACTGAAGCTTTCTTT. Residues: CASSSNRVTEAFF.

This clone was picked up a small number of times. V gene TRBV2 combines with J gene TRBJ1-2; 7 bases align to TRBD1. Germline CDR1 is SNHLY and CDR2 is FYNNEI. The CDR3 consists of 11 residues. With 9 bases clipped from V and 8 bases from J, the junction kept 6 bases outside the gene matches. CDR3 in DNA: TGTGCCAGGAGCCAGGGGGACGGCTACACCTTC. Residues: CARSQGDGYTF.

This clone was detected a few times. The chain recombines TRBV27 with TRBJ1-2; D uncertain. Trimming left V 5 bases short and J 8 bases short, with 15 bases between. The CDR3 length is 13 residues. Germline V gene data show CDR1 as MNHEY and CDR2 as SMNVEV (reference sequence). CDR3 coding DNA: TGTGCCAGCAGTCCCATCACGAGCGGCGGCTACACCTTC. Protein product: CASSPITSGGYTF.

The chain uses TRBV18 and TRBJ1-3; the D is unclear. The V gene's germline CDR1 is KGHSH and CDR2 LQKENI. The V end lost 3 bases, the J end lost 4 bases, and 10 bases lay between the germline ends. This CDR3 is built from 14 residues. The CDR3 protein is CASSPALSGNTIYF. The CDR3 DNA follows: TGTGCCAGCTCACCGGCTCTCTCGGGAAACACCATATATTTT.

This clone was detected a few times. This chain's CDR3 is CASSFGRDRVNEQFF. As DNA, the CDR3 is TGTGCCAGCAGCTTCGGCCGGGACAGGGTTAATGAGCAGTTCTTC. The chain combines TRBV7-2 with TRBJ2-1; 9 bases fit TRBD1. The trim removed 3 bases at V and 7 bases at J, leaving 7 bases unmatched. This CDR3 has 15 amino acids. In germline, CDR1 is SGHTA, CDR2 FQGNSA.

The chain is built from TRBV19 and TRBJ1-5; D ambiguous. The germline V gene has CDR1 LNHDA and CDR2 SQIVND (reference sequence). The V gene lost 7 bases and the J gene lost 3 bases, with 16 bases spanning the gap. The CDR3 extends over 15 amino acids. The DNA of the CDR3 is TGTGCCAGTACTAATAACCCTCACTCCAATCAGCCCCAGCATTTT. Residues: CASTNNPHSNQPQHF.

The chain couples TRBV9 to TRBJ2-1; D not certain. The germline CDR1 and CDR2 sequences are SGDLS and YYNGEE. This CDR3 contains 14 residues. V gave up 0 bases and J gave up 5 bases, with 9 bases separating them. CDR3 sequence (DNA): TGTGCCAGCAGCGTAGAGTTCAGCGACAATGAGCAGTTCTTC. Its translation: CASSVEFSDNEQFF.

The chain is built from TRBV7-3 and TRBJ2-2; 9 bases line up with TRBD1. This CDR3 comprises 15 residues. The trim removed 4 bases at V and 5 bases at J, leaving 5 bases unmatched. Germline assignment: CDR1 SGHTA and CDR2 FQGTGA. The CDR3 loop reads CASSSRQGDTGELFF. DNA for the CDR3: TGTGCCAGCAGCTCGAGACAGGGGGATACCGGGGAGCTGTTTTTT. Drawing the rest from reference TRBV7-3 and TRBJ2-2, the complete variable domain is GAGVSQTPSNKVTEKGKYVELRCDPISGHTALYWYRQSLGQGPEFLIYFQGTGAADDSGLPNDRFFAVRPEGSVSTLKIQRTERGDSAVYLCASSSRQGDTGELFFGEGSRLTVL.

This chain uses TRBV18 with TRBJ1-1, with D possibly being TRBD1 (5 bases). The CDR3 has 15 amino acids. The V gene lost 3 bases and the J gene lost 4 bases, with 15 bases spanning the gap. Germline CDR1 reads KGHSH; CDR2 reads LQKENI. The CDR3 sequence is CASSPLDSMGTEAFF. The CDR3 DNA reads as TGTGCCAGCTCACCCCTCGACAGCATGGGCACTGAAGCTTTCTTT.

This chain connects TRBV27 to TRBJ1-1; 7 positions match TRBD1. Germline CDR1 is MNHEY and CDR2 is SMNVEV (reference sequence). Germline trimming cut 5 bases from V and 1 base from J; bases unmatched to any gene: 10. This CDR3 has 16 residues. The CDR3 sequence is CASSPRQGRRNTEAFF. The CDR3 DNA sequence: TGTGCCAGCAGTCCAAGACAGGGTAGGAGGAACACTGAAGCTTTCTTT.

This sequence joins TRBV28 and TRBJ1-2, with D unclear. The CDR3 consists of 16 residues. With 3 bases removed from V and 5 bases from J, the gap between germline ends came to 19 bases. Germline CDR1 is MDHEN and CDR2 is SYDVKM. The CDR3 sequence: CASSFPQRVVEYGYTF. The CDR3 coding sequence is TGTGCCAGCAGTTTCCCACAGAGGGTGGTTGAGTATGGCTACACCTTC.